The source of this T cell receptor beta chain is a study of T cells in localized non-small cell lung cancer. Deletions cut 5 bases from V and 5 bases from J, with 18 bases between. Germline values: CDR1 SGHNT, CDR2 YENEEA. The CDR3 runs to 15 residues. Clones were read by immunoSEQ multiplex PCR, and TCRdb kept only the in-frame ones, dropping some. The table shows 2,100 or so clones, with roughly a third occurring only once. Adjacent lung samples, free of atypia, were obtained at least 2 cm from the tumor margin. With respect to this clone: The antigen is undetermined.

General study findings and limits: Within adjacent lung there appeared a median approximately 59 of the top 100 tumor clones.

The gene calls are TRBV11-3 and TRBJ2-5, with a tentative D call TRBD1 (6 bases). Sequencing used normal lung tissue next to the tumor, obtained before any cancer treatment. This receptor was obtained from a male donor aged 60 or over with stage I squamous cell lung carcinoma. CDR3 residues: CASSPTGHPTETQYF. DNA of the CDR3: TGTGCCAGCAGCCCAACGGGACACCCGACGGAGACCCAGTACTTC.